These 9 T cell receptor beta chains originate from one sample sequenced in a study of blood T cell repertoires in COVID-19. The method was immunoSEQ multiplex PCR; TCRdb's version includes in-frame clones alone and lacks a portion of them. The table records 150,000 to 200,000 clones, around 87% of them present only once. Sequenced input: peripheral blood. All receptors derive from a woman aged 25 to 45 with active or convalescent COVID-19.

As to this clone: A junction boundary mismatches the germline segment, possibly from a read error. CDR3 nucleotide sequence: TGTGCCAGCAGTTTGGTTTGGCCTAGCGGGAAGAGGGACTTC. It is translated as CASSLVWPSGKRDF. The chain is built from TRBV28 and TRBJ2-4, with 9 nucleotides matching TRBD2. Germline loops: CDR1 MDHEN, CDR2 SYDVKM. The CDR3 runs 14 residues.

This clone was counted a few times. The chain couples TRBV4-1 to TRBJ1-2; D gene uncertain. The CDR3 is made up of 18 amino acids. Germline loops: CDR1 MGHRA, CDR2 YSYEKL. V was cut by 1 base and J by 7 bases, with 25 bases left in between. CDR3 DNA sequence: TGCGCCAGCAGCCAAGGTTTGGCCTTTAAGGGAGATGATCGTGGCTACACCTTC. Its protein is CASSQGLAFKGDDRGYTF.

The chain employs TRBV6-5 and TRBJ2-1; 12 positions agree with TRBD2. The V and J ends lost 6 bases and 4 bases, in that order; junction bases with no gene match: 4. The germline V gene encodes CDR1 MNHEY and CDR2 SVGAGI. The CDR3 is 15 residues long. In DNA form, the CDR3 reads TGTGCCAGCAGCAAGACTAGCGGGGGATACAATGAGCAGTTCTTC. This codes for CASSKTSGGYNEQFF.

The chain links TRBV18 to TRBJ1-3; D remains unclear. The CDR3 is made up of 15 amino acids. Trimming cost V 4 bases and J 0 bases, with 10 bases left between them. Germline V gene data show CDR1 as KGHSH and CDR2 as LQKENI. The CDR3 sequence: CASSRGKSSGNTIYF. The CDR3 DNA sequence: TGTGCCAGCTCACGAGGGAAAAGCTCTGGAAACACCATATATTTT.

The gene calls are TRBV7-2 and TRBJ1-2, with D tentatively TRBD1 (6 bases). The CDR3 sequence is 15 residues long. Trimming took 5 bases from V and 4 from J, leaving 17 bases between them. CDR1 is SGHTA, CDR2 FQGNSA, per germline. The CDR3 nucleotides read TGTGCCAGCAGCCAAAGCGCGGGGGGCGGCTATGGCTACACCTTC. It specifies CASSQSAGGGYGYTF.

This chain joins TRBV12-3 or TRBV12-4 and TRBJ2-5; the match to TRBD1 covers 8 bases. The junction had 4 bases not matched to a gene; V was cut back by 8 bases and J by 2 bases. CDR3 size: 13 residues. This chain's CDR3 is CASGQGLQETQYF. CDR3 DNA sequence: TGTGCCAGCGGACAGGGCTTGCAAGAGACCCAGTACTTC.

This sequence joins TRBV7-6 and TRBJ1-1; 8 bases match TRBD1. The CDR3 runs to 15 residues. V lost 5 bases and J lost 4; bases outside the gene matches: 9. Germline loops: CDR1 SGHVS, CDR2 FNYEAQ. The CDR3 nucleotides are TGTGCCAGCAGCCCTTCCAGGGGGCCCGCCACTGAAGCTTTCTTT. As protein: CASSPSRGPATEAFF.

With respect to this clone: Additional DNA sequences in this sample encode the identical CDR3. The chain couples TRBV3-1 (or the pseudogene TRBV3-2) to TRBJ1-1, with D unclear. V gave up 2 bases and J gave up 4 bases, with 5 bases separating them. The CDR3 is made up of 12 amino acids. Germline CDR1 is LGHDT and CDR2 is YNNKEL (reference sequence). For the CDR3, the DNA is TGTGCCAGCAGCCAACGGGGCACTGAAGCTTTCTTT. The encoded protein is CASSQRGTEAFF.

The chain recombines TRBV5-1 with TRBJ2-7; D possibly corresponds to TRBD1 (5 bases). V lost 0 bases, J lost 2 bases, and 12 bases lay in between. CDR3 length: 15 amino acids. CDR1 and CDR2 (germline): SGHRS, YFSETQ. The CDR3 DNA reads as TGCGCCAGCAGCTTGGCCGGCAGGGTGGCCTACGAGCAGTACTTC. Its translation is CASSLAGRVAYEQYF.